The 3 T cell receptor beta chains given below trace back to one sample, sequenced in a study of identical twins listed by TCRdb under 2016. The library was made by 5' RACE. Sequencing used an Illumina HiSeq 2000. TCRdb cleaned the public reads at Q25 with fastp, built clones with MiXCR and kept in-frame beta chains. Entries are consolidated by CDR3 protein sequence, retaining the most common genes and DNA. The sample records hundreds of thousands of distinct CDR3 sequences, roughly 8% of which are singletons. 0.98% of the sample is taken by the ten largest. These records were also assigned to another study, of yellow fever vaccine responses in identical twins.

The specimen sequenced was PBMCs. The receptors derive from a woman aged 18 to 35 in good health.

This chain joins TRBV6-4 and TRBJ2-7, with 10 bases fitting TRBD1. Germline CDR1 and CDR2: MRHNA and SNTAGT. V shed 4 bases, J shed 7 bases, and the junction held 13 bases outside the gene matches. CDR3 size: 16 residues. The CDR3 protein is CASSASPGQGSGEQYF. The DNA of the CDR3 is TGTGCCAGCAGTGCCTCACCGGGACAGGGGAGTGGAGAGCAGTACTTC.

This clonotype has just a few counts. The CDR3: CASSIDRVDSIQYF. For the CDR3, the DNA is TGCGCCAGCAGCATTGACAGGGTCGATAGCATTCAGTACTTC. The chain employs TRBV4-1 and TRBJ2-4; the match to TRBD1 covers 7 bases. Trimming cost V 5 bases and J 9 bases; bases outside gene matches: 10. The CDR3 length is 14 residues. Germline CDR1 MGHRA, CDR2 YSYEKL.

In DNA form, the CDR3 reads TGTGCCACCAGTGATCAAGCACCCATCGAAGATACGCAGTATTTT. This codes for CATSDQAPIEDTQYF. The chain joins TRBV24-1 to TRBJ2-3, with D unclear. The germline V gene has CDR1 KGHDR and CDR2 SFDVKD. Trimming shortened V by 3 bases and J by 5 bases, and 14 bases separated the two germline ends. The CDR3 totals 15 residues.